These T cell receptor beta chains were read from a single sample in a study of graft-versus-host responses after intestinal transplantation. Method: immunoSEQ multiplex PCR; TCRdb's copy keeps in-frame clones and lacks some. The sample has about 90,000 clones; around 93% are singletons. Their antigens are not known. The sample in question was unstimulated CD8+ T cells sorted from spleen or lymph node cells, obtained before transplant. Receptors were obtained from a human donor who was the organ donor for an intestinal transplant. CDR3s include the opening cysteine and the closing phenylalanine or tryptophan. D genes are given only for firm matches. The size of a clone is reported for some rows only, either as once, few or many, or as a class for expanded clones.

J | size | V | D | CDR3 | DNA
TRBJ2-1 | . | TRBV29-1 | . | CSVGEWDNEQFF | TGCAGCGTCGGGGAGTGGGACAATGAGCAGTTCTTC
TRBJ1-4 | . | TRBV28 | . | CASRLEGYNEKLFF | TGTGCCAGCAGGTTGGAGGGCTATAATGAAAAACTGTTTTTT
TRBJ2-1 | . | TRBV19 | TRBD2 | CASSPSGGTLPYNEQFF | TGTGCCAGTAGCCCATCGGGGGGAACACTCCCCTACAATGAGCAGTTCTTC
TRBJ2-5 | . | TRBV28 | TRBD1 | CASSFTGGGSGETQYF | TGTGCCAGCAGTTTTACAGGGGGCGGATCTGGAGAGACCCAGTACTTC
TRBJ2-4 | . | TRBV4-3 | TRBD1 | CASSLARTGVKNIQYF | TGCGCCAGCAGCCTCGCTCGGACAGGGGTCAAAAACATTCAGTACTTC
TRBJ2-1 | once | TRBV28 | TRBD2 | CASRARDYLPSYNEQFF | TGTGCCAGCAGGGCCCGGGACTACCTTCCCTCCTACAATGAGCAGTTCTTC
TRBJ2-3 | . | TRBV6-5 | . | CASSYQGITDTQYF | TGTGCCAGCAGTTACCAGGGGATCACAGATACGCAGTATTTT
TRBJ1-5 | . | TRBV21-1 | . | CASSKGMVGGGQPQHF | TGTGCCAGCAGCAAAGGCATGGTTGGGGGCGGACAGCCCCAGCATTTT
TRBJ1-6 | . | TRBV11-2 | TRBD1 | CASSPHRGRGRLPPLHF | TGTGCCAGCAGCCCGCATCGTGGCAGGGGGCGCCTACCACCCCTCCACTTT
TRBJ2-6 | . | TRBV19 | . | CASSRGGSGANVLTF | TGTGCCAGTAGTCGCGGCGGCTCTGGGGCCAACGTCCTGACTTTC
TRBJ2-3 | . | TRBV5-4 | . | CASSPRGAGVTDTQYF | TGTGCCAGCAGCCCCCGGGGGGCGGGAGTCACAGATACGCAGTATTTT
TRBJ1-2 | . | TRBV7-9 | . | CASSLIGRSANYGYTF | TGTGCCAGCAGCTTAATCGGGAGATCAGCTAACTATGGCTACACCTTC
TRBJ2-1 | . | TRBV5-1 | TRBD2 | CASSPVGGLATSGPYNEQFF | TGCGCCAGCAGCCCGGTGGGGGGACTAGCGACCAGCGGACCCTACAATGAGCAGTTCTTC
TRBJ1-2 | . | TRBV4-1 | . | CASSQVVPTANGYTF | TGCGCCAGCAGCCAAGTGGTCCCGACAGCGAATGGCTACACCTTC
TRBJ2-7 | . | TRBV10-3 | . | CATKLGEPLTYEQYF | TGTGCCACCAAGTTAGGGGAACCACTTACCTACGAGCAGTACTTC
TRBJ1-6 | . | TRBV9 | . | CASSSHMPTASSYNSPLHF | TGTGCCAGCAGCTCCCACATGCCGACAGCTAGCTCCTATAATTCACCCCTCCACTTT
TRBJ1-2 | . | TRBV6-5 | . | CASSYGGAQGYTF | TGTGCCAGCAGTTACGGGGGGGCGCAAGGCTACACCTTC
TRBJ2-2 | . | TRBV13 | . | CASFGRDPANTGELFF | TGTGCCAGCTTCGGGCGGGACCCCGCGAACACCGGGGAGCTGTTTTTT
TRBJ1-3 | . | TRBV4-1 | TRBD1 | CASSLTGANSGNTIYF | TGCGCCAGCAGCCTAACAGGGGCCAACTCTGGAAACACCATATATTTT
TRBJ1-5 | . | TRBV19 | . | CASETGDNQPQHF | TGTGCCAGTGAGACAGGCGACAATCAGCCCCAGCATTTT
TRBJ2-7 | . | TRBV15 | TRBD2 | CATGEGYSYEQYF | TGTGCCACCGGGGAGGGGTACTCCTACGAGCAGTACTTC
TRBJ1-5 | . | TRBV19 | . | CASSIGGARNQPQHF | TGTGCCAGTAGTATTGGCGGGGCACGCAATCAGCCCCAGCATTTT
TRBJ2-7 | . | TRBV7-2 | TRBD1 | CASSLLDRGRAEQYF | TGTGCCAGCAGCTTACTAGACAGGGGCCGAGCCGAGCAGTACTTC
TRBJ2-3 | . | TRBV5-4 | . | CASSPLQGPDTQYF | TGTGCCAGCAGCCCGTTACAGGGTCCAGATACGCAGTATTTT
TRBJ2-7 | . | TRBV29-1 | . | CSVERWRGLHEQYF | TGCAGCGTTGAACGGTGGAGGGGGCTGCACGAGCAGTACTTC
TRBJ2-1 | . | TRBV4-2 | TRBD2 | CASSQELREGLNEQFF | TGTGCCAGCAGCCAAGAATTGAGGGAGGGCCTTAACGAGCAGTTCTTC
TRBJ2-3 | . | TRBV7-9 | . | CASSLGSRLGADTQYF | TGTGCCAGCAGCTTAGGGTCCAGACTAGGAGCAGATACGCAGTATTTT
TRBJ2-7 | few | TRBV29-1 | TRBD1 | CSGGTGGRGEQYF | TGCAGCGGGGGGACAGGGGGCCGAGGGGAGCAGTACTTC
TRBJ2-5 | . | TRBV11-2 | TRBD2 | CASSLAGLAGTVRMETQYF | TGTGCCAGCAGCTTAGCTGGACTAGCGGGAACGGTGAGGATGGAGACCCAGTACTTC
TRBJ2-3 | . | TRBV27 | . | CASSPGTDTQYF | TGTGCCAGCAGCCCTGGCACAGATACGCAGTATTTT
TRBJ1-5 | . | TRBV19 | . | CASSIWGDSNQPQHF | TGTGCCAGTAGTATATGGGGGGATAGCAATCAGCCCCAGCATTTT
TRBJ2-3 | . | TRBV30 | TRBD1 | CAWSANRGAETDTQYF | TGTGCCTGGAGTGCGAACAGGGGCGCGGAGACAGATACGCAGTATTTT
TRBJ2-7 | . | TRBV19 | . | CASSMGAASYEQYF | TGTGCCAGTAGTATGGGGGCGGCCTCCTACGAGCAGTACTTC
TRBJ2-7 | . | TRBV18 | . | CASSPGAGLNEQYF | TGTGCCAGCTCACCAGGGGCAGGCCTCAACGAGCAGTACTTC
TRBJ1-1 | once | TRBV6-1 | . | CASRALGGMNTEAFF | TGTGCCAGCAGGGCCCTCGGGGGGATGAACACTGAAGCTTTCTTT